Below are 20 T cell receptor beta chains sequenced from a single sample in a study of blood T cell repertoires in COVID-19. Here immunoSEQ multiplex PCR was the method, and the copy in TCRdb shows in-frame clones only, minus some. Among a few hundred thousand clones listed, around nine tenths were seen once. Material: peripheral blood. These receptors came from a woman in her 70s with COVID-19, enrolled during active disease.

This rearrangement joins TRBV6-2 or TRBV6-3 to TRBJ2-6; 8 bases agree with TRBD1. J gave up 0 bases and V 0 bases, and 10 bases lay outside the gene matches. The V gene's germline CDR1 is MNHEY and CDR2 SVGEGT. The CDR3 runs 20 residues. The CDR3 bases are TGTGCCAGCAGTTACTCGAATTCAGGACAGGGCTACTCTGGGGCCAACGTCCTGACTTTC. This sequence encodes CASSYSNSGQGYSGANVLTF.

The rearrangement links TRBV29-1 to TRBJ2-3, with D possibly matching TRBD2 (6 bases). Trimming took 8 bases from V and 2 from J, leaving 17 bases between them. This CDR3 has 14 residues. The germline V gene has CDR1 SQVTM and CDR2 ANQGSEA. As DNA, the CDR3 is TGCAGCATCCTCGACGGGGGACCCACAGATACGCAGTATTTT. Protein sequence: CSILDGGPTDTQYF.

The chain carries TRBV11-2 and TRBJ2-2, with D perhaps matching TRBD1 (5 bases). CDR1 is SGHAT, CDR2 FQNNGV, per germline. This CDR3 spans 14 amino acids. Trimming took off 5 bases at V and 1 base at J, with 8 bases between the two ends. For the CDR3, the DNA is TGTGCCAGCAGCCCAGGACAGAACACCGGGGAGCTGTTTTTT. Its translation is CASSPGQNTGELFF.

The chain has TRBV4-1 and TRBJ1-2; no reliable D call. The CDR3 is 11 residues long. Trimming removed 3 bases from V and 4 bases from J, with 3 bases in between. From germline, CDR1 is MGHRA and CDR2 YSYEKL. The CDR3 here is CASSHVYGYTF. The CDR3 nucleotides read TGCGCCAGCAGCCACGTCTATGGCTACACCTTC.

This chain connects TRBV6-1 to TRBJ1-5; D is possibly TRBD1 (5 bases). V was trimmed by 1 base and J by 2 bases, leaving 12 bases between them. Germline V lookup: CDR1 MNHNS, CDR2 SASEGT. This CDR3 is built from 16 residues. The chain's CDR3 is CASSEDTRAGNQPQHF. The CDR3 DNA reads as TGTGCCAGCAGTGAAGATACCAGGGCGGGCAATCAGCCCCAGCATTTT.

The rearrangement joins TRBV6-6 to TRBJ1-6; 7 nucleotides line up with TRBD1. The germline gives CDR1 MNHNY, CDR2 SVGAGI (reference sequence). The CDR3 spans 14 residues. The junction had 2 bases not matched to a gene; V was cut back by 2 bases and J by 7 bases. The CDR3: CASSYRDRNSPLHF. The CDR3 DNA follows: TGTGCCAGCAGTTACAGGGACAGAAATTCACCCCTCCACTTT.

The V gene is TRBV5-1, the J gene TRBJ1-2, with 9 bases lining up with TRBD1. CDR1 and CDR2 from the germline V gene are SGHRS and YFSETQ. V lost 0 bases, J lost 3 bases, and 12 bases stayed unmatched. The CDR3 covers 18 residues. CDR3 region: CASSLDTGGLGFDYGYTF. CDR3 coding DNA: TGCGCCAGCAGCTTGGACACAGGGGGCTTAGGGTTTGACTATGGCTACACCTTC. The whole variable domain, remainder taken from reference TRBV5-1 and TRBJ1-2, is KAGVTQTPRYLIKTRGQQVTLSCSPISGHRSVSWYQQTPGQGLQFLFEYFSETQRNKGNFPGRFSGRQFSNSRSEMNVSTLELGDSALYLCASSLDTGGLGFDYGYTFGSGTRLTVV.

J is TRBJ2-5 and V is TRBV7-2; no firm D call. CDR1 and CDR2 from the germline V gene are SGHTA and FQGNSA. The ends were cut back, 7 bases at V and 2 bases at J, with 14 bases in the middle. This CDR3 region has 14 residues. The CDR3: CASTLATLQETQYF. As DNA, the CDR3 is TGTGCCAGCACTTTAGCCACTTTACAAGAGACCCAGTACTTC.

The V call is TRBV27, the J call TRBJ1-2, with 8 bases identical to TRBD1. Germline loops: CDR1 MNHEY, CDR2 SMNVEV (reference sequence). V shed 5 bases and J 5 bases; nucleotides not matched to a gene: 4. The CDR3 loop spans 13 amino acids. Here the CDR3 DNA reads TGTGCCAGCAGTAAGGACAGGGCTTATGGCTACACCTTC. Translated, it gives CASSKDRAYGYTF.

In DNA, the CDR3 is TGTGCCAGCAGCCAACCGGGACAGGGGGCCTATGGCTACACCTTC. It codes for CASSQPGQGAYGYTF. The chain has TRBV4-2 and TRBJ1-2, with 12 positions matching TRBD1. Trimming at V came to 2 bases and at J to 4 bases, leaving 2 bases not matched to a gene. CDR3 size: 15 residues. Germline lookup yields CDR1 LGHNA and CDR2 YNFKEQ.

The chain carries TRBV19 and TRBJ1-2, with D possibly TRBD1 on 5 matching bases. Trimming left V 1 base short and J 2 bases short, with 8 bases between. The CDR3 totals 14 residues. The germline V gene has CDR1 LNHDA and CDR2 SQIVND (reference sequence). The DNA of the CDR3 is TGTGCCAGTAGTATAGTTGGGGCGAACTATGGCTACACCTTC. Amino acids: CASSIVGANYGYTF.

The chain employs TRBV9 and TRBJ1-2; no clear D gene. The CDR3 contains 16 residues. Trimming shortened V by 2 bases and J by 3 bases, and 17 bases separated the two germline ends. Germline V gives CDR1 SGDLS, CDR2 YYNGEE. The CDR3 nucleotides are TGTGCCAGCAGCGTTGACACCATACCCGGGGACTATGGCTACACCTTC. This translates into CASSVDTIPGDYGYTF.

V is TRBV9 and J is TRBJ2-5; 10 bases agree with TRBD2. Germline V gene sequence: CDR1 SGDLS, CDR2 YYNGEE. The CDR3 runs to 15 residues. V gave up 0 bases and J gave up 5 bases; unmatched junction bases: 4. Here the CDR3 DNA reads TGTGCCAGCAGCGTAGCTAGCGGGAGAGGGGAGACCCAGTACTTC. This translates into CASSVASGRGETQYF.

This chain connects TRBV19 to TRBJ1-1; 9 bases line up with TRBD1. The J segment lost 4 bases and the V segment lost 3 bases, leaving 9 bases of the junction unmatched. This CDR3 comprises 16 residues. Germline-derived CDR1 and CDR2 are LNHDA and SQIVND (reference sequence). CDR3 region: CASSMLFDRGTTEAFF. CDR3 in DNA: TGTGCCAGTAGTATGTTATTTGACAGGGGGACCACTGAAGCTTTCTTT.

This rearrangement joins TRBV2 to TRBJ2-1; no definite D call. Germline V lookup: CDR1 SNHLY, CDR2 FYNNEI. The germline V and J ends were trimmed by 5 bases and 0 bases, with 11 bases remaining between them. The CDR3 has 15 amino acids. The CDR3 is CASSSRLVSYNEQFF. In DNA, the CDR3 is TGTGCCAGCAGTTCCCGACTGGTCTCCTACAATGAGCAGTTCTTC. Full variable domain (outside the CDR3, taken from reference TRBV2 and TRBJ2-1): EPEVTQTPSHQVTQMGQEVILRCVPISNHLYFYWYRQILGQKVEFLVSFYNNEISEKSEIFDDQFSVERPDGSNFTLKIRSTKLEDSAMYFCASSSRLVSYNEQFFGPGTRLTVL.

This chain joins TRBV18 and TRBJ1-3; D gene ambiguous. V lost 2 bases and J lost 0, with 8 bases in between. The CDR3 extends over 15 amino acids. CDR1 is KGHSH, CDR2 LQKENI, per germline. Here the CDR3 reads CASSPSSSSGNTIYF. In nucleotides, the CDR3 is TGTGCCAGCTCACCAAGCTCCTCCTCTGGAAACACCATATATTTT. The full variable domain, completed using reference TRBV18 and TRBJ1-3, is NAGVMQNPRHLVRRRGQEARLRCSPMKGHSHVYWYRQLPEEGLKFMVYLQKENIIDESGMPKERFSAEFPKEGPSILRIQQVVRGDSAAYFCASSPSSSSGNTIYFGEGSWLTVV.

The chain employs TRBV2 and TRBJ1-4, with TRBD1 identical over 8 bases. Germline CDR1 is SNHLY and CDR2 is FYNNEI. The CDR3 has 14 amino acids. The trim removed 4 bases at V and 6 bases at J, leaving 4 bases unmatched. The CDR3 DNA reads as TGTGCCAGCAGTGTCGGGACAGGCCATGAAAAACTGTTTTTT. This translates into CASSVGTGHEKLFF.

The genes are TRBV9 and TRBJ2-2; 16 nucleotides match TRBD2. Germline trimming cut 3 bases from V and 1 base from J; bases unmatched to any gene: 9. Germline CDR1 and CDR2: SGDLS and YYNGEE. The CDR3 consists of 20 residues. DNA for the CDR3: TGTGCCAGCAGCGACCCCGGGACTAGCGGGAGGGTTAGGAACACCGGGGAGCTGTTTTTT. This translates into CASSDPGTSGRVRNTGELFF.

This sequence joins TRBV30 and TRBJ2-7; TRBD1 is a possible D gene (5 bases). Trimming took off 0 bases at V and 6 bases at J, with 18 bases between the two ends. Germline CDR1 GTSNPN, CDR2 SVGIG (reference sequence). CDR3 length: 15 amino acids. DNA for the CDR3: TGTGCCTGGAGTGTACGAGGCAGGGATTGGATCGAGCAGTACTTC. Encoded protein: CAWSVRGRDWIEQYF.

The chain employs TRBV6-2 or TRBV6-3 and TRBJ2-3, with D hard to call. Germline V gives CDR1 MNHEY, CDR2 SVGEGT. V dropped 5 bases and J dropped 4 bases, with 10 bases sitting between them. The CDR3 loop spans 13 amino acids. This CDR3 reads CASSPIVPDTQYF. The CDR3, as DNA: TGTGCCAGCAGTCCCATAGTTCCAGATACGCAGTATTTT.